Following are 5 T cell receptor beta chains from one sample sequenced in a study of cytomegalovirus exposure and HLA in healthy donors. The PCR was carried out with 60 Vbeta primers and 13 Jbeta primers. The repertoire was sequenced with immunoSEQ multiplex PCR; TCRdb's copy has only in-frame clones and lacks some. The table records approximately 140,000 clones, 66% of them present only once. The sample consisted of PBMCs. Receptors originate from a woman aged 55-70 years in good health and CMV-seronegative.

The genes are TRBV7-9 and TRBJ2-3; 7 bases line up with TRBD2. With 0 bases clipped from V and 5 bases from J, the junction kept 5 bases outside the gene matches. The CDR3 length is 15 residues. Germline V gives CDR1 SEHNR, CDR2 FQNEAQ (reference sequence). The CDR3 DNA reads as TGTGCCAGCAGCTTAGCAACTAGCGAGAGAGATACGCAGTATTTT. Its protein product is CASSLATSERDTQYF. The full variable domain, with the rest looked up from reference TRBV7-9 and TRBJ2-3, is DTGVSQNPRHKITKRGQNVTFRCDPISEHNRLYWYRQTLGQGPEFLTYFQNEAQLEKSRLLSDRFSAERPKGSFSTLEIQRTEQGDSAMYLCASSLATSERDTQYFGPGTRLTVL.

The rearrangement uses TRBV7-2 and TRBJ1-1, with D maybe TRBD1 (6 bases). There are 12 residues in the CDR3. CDR1 is SGHTA, CDR2 FQGNSA, per germline. The V gene lost 7 bases and the J gene lost 7 bases, with 13 bases spanning the gap. The DNA for the CDR3 is TGTGCCAGCAACCATAGGGGGGGTGAAGCTTTCTTT. Translating it yields CASNHRGGEAFF.

The chain has TRBV28 and TRBJ2-3, with 8 bases identical to TRBD1. CDR1 is MDHEN and CDR2 is SYDVKM in the germline V gene. The CDR3 spans 14 residues. Trimming at V came to 8 bases and at J to 5 bases, leaving 9 bases not matched to a gene. In DNA form, the CDR3 reads TGTGCCAGCGCGCAGGGGGCTCTAGGAGATACGCAGTATTTT. Encoded protein: CASAQGALGDTQYF.

The rearrangement uses TRBV2 and TRBJ2-3; 7 bases are shared with TRBD1. The CDR3 loop spans 14 amino acids. CDR1 SNHLY and CDR2 FYNNEI come from the germline V gene. The J segment lost 0 bases and the V segment lost 6 bases, leaving 3 bases of the junction unmatched. CDR3 DNA: TGTGCCAGCAGATTGACAGGGAGCACAGATACGCAGTATTTT. Translating gives CASRLTGSTDTQYF.

This chain links TRBV6-5 with TRBJ2-1, with TRBD1 matching over 8 bases. Germline V gene data show CDR1 as MNHEY and CDR2 as SVGAGI. V gave up 8 bases and J gave up 4 bases; unmatched junction bases: 4. The CDR3 runs to 13 residues. CDR3 DNA sequence: TGTGCCAGCGCCGGACAGGGTTACAATGAGCAGTTCTTC. Translating gives CASAGQGYNEQFF.